This TCR beta chain was found in a study of Graves' ophthalmopathy and Graves' hyperthyroidism. Study-level points and caveats: Also, most clonotypes expanded in the thyroid above 0.001 frequency appeared in blood.

Germline V CDR1 and CDR2: SGHDN, FVKESK. V was shortened by 5 bases and J by 0 bases, with 4 bases between the two germline ends. This CDR3 region has 12 residues. The study excluded patients with other autoimmune diseases, uncontrolled infections, pregnancy or lactation. Using RNA transcripts, the TCR beta CDR3 regions were amplified. HTBI primers served in a first-round RT-PCR, which a second-round multiplex PCR followed. TCRdb itself ran the multiplex PCR reads through MiXCR, one entry per CDR3 protein. The data contain around 1,000,000 distinct CDR3 sequences, about 36% of them seen just once; the ten biggest clones take up approximately 10%. This clonotype came up many times. What it binds is not known.

Sample: peripheral blood or thyroid tissue (not recorded which). This receptor was taken from an adult man with Graves' hyperthyroidism. The chain recombines TRBV14 with TRBJ1-1; no clear D gene. This chain's CDR3 is CASSYMNTEAFF. CDR3 nucleotide sequence: TGTGCCAGCAGCTACATGAACACTGAAGCTTTCTTT.